The 2 T cell receptor beta chains below all came from one sample that was sequenced in a study of cytomegalovirus exposure and HLA in healthy donors. The PCR had 60 Vbeta and 13 Jbeta primers. Using immunoSEQ multiplex PCR, the repertoire was profiled, and TCRdb retains in-frame clones only, with some absent. The sample records 180,000 or so clones, roughly 88% being singletons. The source material was PBMCs. The receptors derive from a man in his late teens or twenties in good health and CMV-seropositive.

This clone appeared a single time. V gene TRBV9 combines with J gene TRBJ1-2; D is ambiguous. The germline gives CDR1 SGDLS, CDR2 YYNGEE. This CDR3 comprises 14 residues. Trimming left V 0 bases short and J 1 base short, with 7 bases between. CDR3 protein: CASSVGSDNYGYTF. CDR3 DNA sequence: TGTGCCAGCAGCGTAGGTTCAGATAACTATGGCTACACCTTC.

The chain uses TRBV5-8 and TRBJ2-7; perhaps TRBD2 as D (5 bases). This CDR3 has 13 residues. V was pared by 1 base and J by 6 bases, with 11 bases between. In germline, CDR1 is SGHTS, CDR2 YDEGEE. CDR3 protein: CASSLYDEGEQYF. Written as DNA, the CDR3 is TGTGCCAGCAGCTTGTACGATGAGGGCGAGCAGTACTTC.